A selection of T cell receptor beta chains follows, all from one sample in a study of T cells after yellow fever vaccination. From the 5' RACE reads, TCRdb called clonotypes with MiXCR, one entry per CDR3 protein. The sample consists of approximately 70,000 distinct CDR3 sequences, around 7.9% of them appearing once. The sequencing here drew on CD8+ T cells sorted from PBMCs, taken around 10 days after the first yellow fever vaccination. The receptors stem from a young man who received the YFV17D yellow fever vaccine. The conserved cysteine and the conserved F or W are not part of the CDR3 here. Each record gives: clone size, J gene, V gene, CDR3 protein. Rows give clone size only sometimes, using once, few, many, or a class for an expanded clone.

>many|TRBJ2-1|TRBV24-1
ATSDSTPTSGGANEQF
>many|TRBJ2-1|TRBV5-1
ASSLGRFPNEQF
>many|TRBJ1-3|TRBV14
ASSQEIGTLLRNTIY
>many|TRBJ2-7|TRBV7-2
ASSLASYRGDYEQY
>few|TRBJ2-3|TRBV9
ASTPAGLSTDTQY
>few|TRBJ1-5|TRBV12-3/TRBV12-4
ASSLSRSNQPQH
>many|TRBJ2-3|TRBV11-2
ASAGGRADTQY
>large|TRBJ2-1|TRBV27
ATGTRGGGRF
>many|TRBJ2-6|TRBV27
ASSALWGSGANVLT
>.|TRBJ2-1|TRBV20-1
SAPLGLAGLGEQF
>many|TRBJ2-1|TRBV15
ATSRGVSRF
>many|TRBJ1-2|TRBV6-1
ASISRSYGYT
>.|TRBJ1-2|TRBV10-3
AISEFKEPNYGYT
>few|TRBJ2-1|TRBV4-2
ASSPESGGGFDEQF
>many|TRBJ2-2|TRBV20-1
SARGGLSSGELF
>many|TRBJ1-2|TRBV20-1
SARGWRTYGYT
>.|TRBJ2-2|TRBV9
ASSGATGELF
>many|TRBJ2-5|TRBV6-2/TRBV6-3
ASSYSVGLAGERRETQY
>many|TRBJ1-5|TRBV27
ASSFAGNQPQH
>.|TRBJ2-1|TRBV6-2/TRBV6-3
ASTLSGTGAYEQF
>.|TRBJ2-2|TRBV4-1
ASSQDLAVQDTGELF
>few|TRBJ2-2|TRBV5-6
ASTRRTQTGELF
>few|TRBJ2-3|TRBV7-8
ASSLQDTQY
>many|TRBJ1-1|TRBV21-1
ASSIELNLNTEAF
>many|TRBJ2-3|TRBV5-1
ASSSGLWHSDTQY
>many|TRBJ2-1|TRBV3-1
ASSQGSGPPYNEQF
>few|TRBJ2-1|TRBV7-9
ALAGGPVVLNNEQF
>few|TRBJ2-7|TRBV19
ASSIDYYSLSEQY
>many|TRBJ2-1|TRBV19
ASKHNNEQF
>few|TRBJ1-5|TRBV11-1
ASSLGPGQGGSKGQPQH
>once|TRBJ2-3|TRBV6-2/TRBV6-3
ASHGYVVAGGTDTQY
>many|TRBJ1-1|TRBV7-6
ASSLEIGWVNTEAF
>many|TRBJ2-2|TRBV7-3
ASSLQGAAGELF
>many|TRBJ1-1|TRBV15
ATSGDTGGTEAF
>many|TRBJ2-1|TRBV5-1
ASMWPRETNNEQF
>many|TRBJ1-2|TRBV5-1
ASSSRDTFYGYT
>.|TRBJ2-7|TRBV4-1
ASSQIAGARYEQY
>many|TRBJ2-2|TRBV12-3/TRBV12-4
ASINGQLPGELF
>many|TRBJ2-1|TRBV20-1
SARDRRGQYNEQF
>many|TRBJ2-7|TRBV10-2
ASTSGYEQY
>few|TRBJ2-7|TRBV5-5
ASSLIGLSYEQY
>few|TRBJ1-1|TRBV5-1
ASSLGLSIF
>.|TRBJ2-7|TRBV7-9
ASSFSSDYEQY
>.|TRBJ2-1|TRBV6-5
ASSYLPRDRGPGEQF
>many|TRBJ2-7|TRBV7-2
ASSLAGSSYEQY
>many|TRBJ2-1|TRBV6-5
ASTRTDYNEQF
>many|TRBJ2-1|TRBV7-2
ASSYHRDPYNEQF
>.|TRBJ2-1|TRBV7-3
ASSFDAGAYNEQF
>many|TRBJ2-3|TRBV7-2
ASGAPTDTQY
>many|TRBJ2-1|TRBV20-1
SASLSGGAGGEQF
>few|TRBJ1-1|TRBV6-6
ASSPRQEGEAF
>many|TRBJ2-1|TRBV29-1
SVWGGHGNEQF
>.|TRBJ1-2|TRBV10-1
ASSERQNYGYT
>many|TRBJ1-1|TRBV6-5
ASSPTLGEGMNTEAF
>.|TRBJ2-2|TRBV28
ASSLTQLGGTGELF
>many|TRBJ2-5|TRBV7-8
ASSPYGTRTTQETQY
>many|TRBJ2-1|TRBV11-2
ASNPAGQGGNEQF
>.|TRBJ2-5|TRBV5-4
ASSFTGRGAAQETQY
>many|TRBJ2-3|TRBV5-1
ASSLAQGVTDTQY
>many|TRBJ1-4|TRBV4-1
ASSLGGGVNEKLF